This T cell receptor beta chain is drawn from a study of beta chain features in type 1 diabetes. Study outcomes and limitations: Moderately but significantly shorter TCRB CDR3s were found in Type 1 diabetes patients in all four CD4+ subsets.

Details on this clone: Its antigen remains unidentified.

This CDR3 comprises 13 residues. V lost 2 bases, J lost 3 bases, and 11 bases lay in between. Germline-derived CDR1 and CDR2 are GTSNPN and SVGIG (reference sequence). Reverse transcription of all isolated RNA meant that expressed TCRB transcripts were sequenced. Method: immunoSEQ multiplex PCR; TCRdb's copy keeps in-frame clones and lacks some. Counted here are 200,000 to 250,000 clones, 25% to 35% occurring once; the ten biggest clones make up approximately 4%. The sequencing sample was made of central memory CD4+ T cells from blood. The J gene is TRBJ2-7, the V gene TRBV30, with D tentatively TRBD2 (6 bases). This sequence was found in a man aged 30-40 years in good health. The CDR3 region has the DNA TGTGCCTGGAGTTGGGGACTCAACTACGAGCAGTACTTC. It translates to CAWSWGLNYEQYF.